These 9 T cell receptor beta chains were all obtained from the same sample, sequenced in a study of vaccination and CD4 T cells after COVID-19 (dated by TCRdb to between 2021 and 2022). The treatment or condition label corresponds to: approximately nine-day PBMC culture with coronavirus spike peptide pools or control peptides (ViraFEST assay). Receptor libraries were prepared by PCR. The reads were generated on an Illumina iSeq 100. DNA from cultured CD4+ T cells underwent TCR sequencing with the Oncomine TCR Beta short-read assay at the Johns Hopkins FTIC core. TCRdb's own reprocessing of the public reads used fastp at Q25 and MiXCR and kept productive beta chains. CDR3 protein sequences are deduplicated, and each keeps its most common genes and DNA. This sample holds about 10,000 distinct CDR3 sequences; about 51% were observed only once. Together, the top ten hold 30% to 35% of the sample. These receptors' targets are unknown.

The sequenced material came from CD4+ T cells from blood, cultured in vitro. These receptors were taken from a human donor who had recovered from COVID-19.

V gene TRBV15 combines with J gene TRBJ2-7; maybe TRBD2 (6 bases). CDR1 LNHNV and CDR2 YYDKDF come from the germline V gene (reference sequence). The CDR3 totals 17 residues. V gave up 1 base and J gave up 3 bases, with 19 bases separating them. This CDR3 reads CATSRGAGREKNYEQYF. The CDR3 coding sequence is TGTGCCACCAGCAGAGGGGCGGGGCGGGAAAAGAACTACGAGCAGTACTTC.

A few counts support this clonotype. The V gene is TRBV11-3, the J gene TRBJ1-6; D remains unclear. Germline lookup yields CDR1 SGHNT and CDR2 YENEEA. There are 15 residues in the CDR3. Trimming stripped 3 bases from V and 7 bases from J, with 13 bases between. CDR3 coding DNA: TGTGCCAGCAGCTTTGGAGAGAGGATAAATTCACCCCTCCACTTT. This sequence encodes CASSFGERINSPLHF.

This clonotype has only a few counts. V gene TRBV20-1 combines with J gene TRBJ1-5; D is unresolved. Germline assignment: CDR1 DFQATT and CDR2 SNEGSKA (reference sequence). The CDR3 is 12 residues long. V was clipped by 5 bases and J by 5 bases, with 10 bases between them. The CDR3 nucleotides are TGCAGTGCTGAACAGACTGATCAGCCCCAGCATTTT. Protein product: CSAEQTDQPQHF.

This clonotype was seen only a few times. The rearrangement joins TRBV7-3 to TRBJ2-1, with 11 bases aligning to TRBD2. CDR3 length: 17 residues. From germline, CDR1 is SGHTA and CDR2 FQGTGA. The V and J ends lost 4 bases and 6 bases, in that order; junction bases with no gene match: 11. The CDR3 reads CASSYTPTSGIANEQFF. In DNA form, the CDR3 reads TGTGCCAGCAGCTACACCCCGACTAGCGGGATAGCCAATGAGCAGTTCTTC.

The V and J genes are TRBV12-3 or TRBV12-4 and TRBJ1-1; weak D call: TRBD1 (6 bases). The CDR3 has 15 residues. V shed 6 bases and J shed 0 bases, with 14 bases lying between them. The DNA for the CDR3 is TGTGCCAGCAGCGCCCGACAGGAGATGAACACTGAAGCTTTCTTT. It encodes CASSARQEMNTEAFF.

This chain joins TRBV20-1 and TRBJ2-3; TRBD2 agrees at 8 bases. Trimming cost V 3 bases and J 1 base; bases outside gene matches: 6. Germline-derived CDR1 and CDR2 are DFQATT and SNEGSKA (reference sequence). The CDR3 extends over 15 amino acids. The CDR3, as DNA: TGCAGTGCTAGTGACGGGAGGGCTGGCACAGATACGCAGTATTTT. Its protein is CSASDGRAGTDTQYF.

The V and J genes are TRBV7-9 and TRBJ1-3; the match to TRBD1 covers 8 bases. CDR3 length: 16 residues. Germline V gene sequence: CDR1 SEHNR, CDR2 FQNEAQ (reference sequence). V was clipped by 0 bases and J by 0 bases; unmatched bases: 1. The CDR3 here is CASSLAGTGSGNTIYF. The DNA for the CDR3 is TGTGCCAGCAGCTTAGCGGGGACAGGCTCTGGAAACACCATATATTTT.

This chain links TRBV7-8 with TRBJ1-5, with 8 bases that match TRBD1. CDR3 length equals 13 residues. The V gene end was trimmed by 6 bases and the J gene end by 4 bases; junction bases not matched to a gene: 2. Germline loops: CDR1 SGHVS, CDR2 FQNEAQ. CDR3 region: CASSWTGNQPQHF. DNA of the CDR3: TGTGCCAGCAGTTGGACAGGGAATCAGCCCCAGCATTTT.

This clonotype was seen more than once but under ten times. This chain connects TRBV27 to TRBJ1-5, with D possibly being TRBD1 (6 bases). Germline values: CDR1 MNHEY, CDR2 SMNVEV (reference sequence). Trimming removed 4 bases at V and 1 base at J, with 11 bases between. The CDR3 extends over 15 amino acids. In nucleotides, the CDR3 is TGTGCCAGCAGTTCCAACGGACAGAGCAATCAGCCCCAGCATTTT. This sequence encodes CASSSNGQSNQPQHF.